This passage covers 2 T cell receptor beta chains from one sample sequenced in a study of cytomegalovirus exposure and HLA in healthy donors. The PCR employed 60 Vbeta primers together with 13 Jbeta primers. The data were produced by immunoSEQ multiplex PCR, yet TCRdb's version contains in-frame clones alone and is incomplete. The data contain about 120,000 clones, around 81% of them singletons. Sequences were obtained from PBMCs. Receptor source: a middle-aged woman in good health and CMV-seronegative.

The CDR3 DNA follows: TGCAGCGTTGAAGGGGGGTTGGGGGCCTTGAGGGAGCAGTACTTC. It encodes CSVEGGLGALREQYF. The V gene is TRBV29-1, the J gene TRBJ2-5, with D possibly TRBD1 on 6 matching bases. This CDR3 spans 15 amino acids. Germline V gene sequence: CDR1 SQVTM, CDR2 ANQGSEA. The V and J ends lost 1 base and 11 bases respectively, with 23 bases between them.

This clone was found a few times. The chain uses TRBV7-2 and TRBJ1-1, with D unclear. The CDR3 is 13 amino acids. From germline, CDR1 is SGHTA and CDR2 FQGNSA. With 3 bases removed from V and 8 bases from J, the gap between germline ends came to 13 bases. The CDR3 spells CASSFSLGAEAFF. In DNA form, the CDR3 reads TGTGCCAGCAGCTTTTCTCTCGGAGCGGAAGCTTTCTTT. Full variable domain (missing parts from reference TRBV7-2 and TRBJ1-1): GAGVSQSPSNKVTEKGKDVELRCDPISGHTALYWYRQSLGQGLEFLIYFQGNSAPDKSGLPSDRFSAERTGGSVSTLTIQRTQQEDSAVYLCASSFSLGAEAFFGQGTRLTVV.